The 4 T cell receptor beta chains reported below all come from one sample, sequenced in a study of blood T cell repertoires in COVID-19. Sequencing used immunoSEQ multiplex PCR; TCRdb keeps in-frame clones, though not all of them. The sample records some 140,000 clones, about 85% being singletons. Sequencing input: peripheral blood. The source of these receptors is a man aged 55 to 70 with COVID-19, enrolled during active disease.

V gene TRBV12-3 or TRBV12-4 combines with J gene TRBJ1-4; 7 nucleotides agree with TRBD1. The CDR3 runs to 12 residues. J gave up 10 bases and V 3 bases, and 2 bases lay outside the gene matches. CDR3 amino acids: CASSFRQGKLFF. The CDR3 nucleotides are TGTGCCAGCAGTTTTAGACAGGGAAAACTGTTTTTT.

V gene TRBV5-1 combines with J gene TRBJ1-6, with 9 bases aligning to TRBD1. The CDR3 consists of 18 residues. CDR1 is SGHRS, CDR2 YFSETQ, per germline. J lost 1 base, V lost 3 bases, and 8 bases had no gene match. The CDR3 nucleotides read TGCGCCAGCAGCTCGGGACAGGGAGGGAATTCCTATAATTCACCCCTCCACTTT. Protein: CASSSGQGGNSYNSPLHF.

In nucleotides, the CDR3 is TGTGCCAGCAGCTTAGATAGGACAGGGCCTGGCTACACCTTC. Protein sequence: CASSLDRTGPGYTF. The V call is TRBV7-8, the J call TRBJ1-2; 8 nucleotides match TRBD1. Germline V lookup: CDR1 SGHVS, CDR2 FQNEAQ. The CDR3 spans 14 residues. Trimming removed 1 base from V and 7 bases from J; junction bases left unmatched: 5. Full variable domain (missing parts from reference TRBV7-8 and TRBJ1-2): GAGVSQSPRYKVAKRGQDVALRCDPISGHVSLFWYQQALGQGPEFLTYFQNEAQLDKSGLPSDRFFAERPEGSVSTLKIQRTQQEDSAVYLCASSLDRTGPGYTFGSGTRLTVV.

This chain joins TRBV7-2 and TRBJ2-1, with 9 bases lining up with TRBD2. This CDR3 comprises 16 residues. With V trimmed by 1 base and J by 5 bases, 6 bases remained unmatched. Germline values: CDR1 SGHTA, CDR2 FQGNSA. The DNA for the CDR3 is TGTGCCAGCAGCTTAGGCCCTAGCGGGACCAACAATGAGCAGTTCTTC. Translating gives CASSLGPSGTNNEQFF.